A single sample is the source of the 32 T cell receptor beta chains below, sequenced in a study of blood T cell repertoires in COVID-19. The table came from immunoSEQ multiplex PCR; TCRdb's copy has only in-frame clones and leaves some out. The data show approximately 80,000 clones, with around 74% seen just once and about 10% held by the top ten. The specimen sequenced was peripheral blood. Receptors were obtained from a human donor in a cohort sampled during active COVID-19.

J is TRBJ2-5 and V is TRBV18; the D is unclear. The germline CDR1 and CDR2 sequences are KGHSH and LQKENI. V was pared by 3 bases and J by 1 base, with 12 bases between. The length of the CDR3 is 15 residues. The CDR3, as DNA: TGTGCCAGCTCACCGAGGCAAGAGACCCAAGAGACCCAGTACTTC. It yields the protein CASSPRQETQETQYF.

This chain connects TRBV21-1 to TRBJ1-3; the table names TRBD1, a call not compared with the DNA. TRBV21-1 is marked as a pseudogene. There are 18 residues in the CDR3. The CDR3 DNA reads TGTGCCAGCAGCAAGGTTAATCCGGACAGGATCTCTGGAAACACCATATATTTT. Its translation: CASSKVNPDRISGNTIYF.

The chain joins TRBV7-9 to TRBJ1-4; D possibly corresponds to TRBD1 (6 bases). This CDR3 has 15 residues. The V end lost 4 bases, the J end lost 7 bases, and 16 bases lay between the germline ends. Germline CDR1 reads SEHNR; CDR2 reads FQNEAQ (reference sequence). The CDR3 sequence is CASSSPRGEAEKLFF. CDR3 bases: TGTGCCAGCAGCTCGCCCAGGGGCGAGGCTGAAAAACTGTTTTTT.

In DNA, the CDR3 is TGTGCCAGCAGCAGGTCTTTAGCCGGGGAGCTGTTTTTT. This translates into CASSRSLAGELFF. The J gene is TRBJ2-2, the V gene TRBV12-3 or TRBV12-4; the D is unclear. V lost 6 bases to trimming and J lost 6 bases, with 11 bases between them. CDR3 length: 13 residues.

The chain couples TRBV4-3 to TRBJ1-2, with D possibly TRBD1 on 5 matching bases. This CDR3 is 16 amino acids long. The germline V gene has CDR1 LGHNA and CDR2 YSLEER. Trimming cost V 0 bases and J 8 bases, with 19 bases left between them. CDR3 loop: CASSQDQGWGEWGYTF. CDR3 sequence (DNA): TGCGCCAGCAGCCAAGATCAGGGTTGGGGGGAATGGGGCTACACCTTC.

This clone was counted once. The genes are TRBV3-1 (or the pseudogene TRBV3-2) and TRBJ1-2; D is ambiguous. This CDR3 is 15 amino acids long. CDR1 and CDR2 (germline): LGHDT, YNNKEL (reference sequence). Trimming shortened V by 3 bases and J by 2 bases, and 13 bases separated the two germline ends. CDR3 sequence reads: CASSHTVNTNYGYTF. The CDR3 DNA sequence: TGTGCCAGCAGCCACACAGTTAACACCAACTATGGCTACACCTTC.

J is TRBJ1-2 and V is TRBV12-3 or TRBV12-4; 7 bases align to TRBD1. Trimming cost V 2 bases and J 6 bases; bases outside gene matches: 0. There are 12 residues in the CDR3. CDR3 coding DNA: TGTGCCAGCAGTTTAAGGGGGCATGGCTACACCTTC. As protein: CASSLRGHGYTF.

V usage is TRBV19 and J usage is TRBJ2-2; 11 nucleotides match TRBD1. This CDR3 has 16 residues. V gave up 2 bases and J gave up 4 bases; unmatched junction bases: 3. Germline V gene data show CDR1 as LNHDA and CDR2 as SQIVND (reference sequence). The CDR3 DNA reads TGTGCCAGTAGTATATTTGGGACAGGGGGCACCGGGGAGCTGTTTTTT. It translates to CASSIFGTGGTGELFF.

This sequence joins TRBV4-2 and TRBJ2-5; tentatively, D is TRBD1 (6 bases). The CDR3 contains 13 residues. CDR1 is LGHNA, CDR2 YNFKEQ, per germline. With 3 bases removed from V and 7 bases from J, the gap between germline ends came to 12 bases. The chain's CDR3 is CASSHPEGGTQYF. The DNA of the CDR3 is TGTGCCAGCAGCCATCCCGAAGGGGGGACCCAGTACTTC.

This sequence joins TRBV19 and TRBJ2-2; TRBD2 aligns across 10 bases. V dropped 5 bases and J dropped 6; count of bases not matched to a gene: 12. The CDR3 spans 17 residues. The germline gives CDR1 LNHDA, CDR2 SQIVND (reference sequence). CDR3 protein: CASSLWRPSGGAGELFF. DNA of the CDR3: TGTGCCAGTAGTCTATGGCGGCCTAGCGGGGGTGCCGGGGAGCTGTTTTTT. Looking up the rest from reference TRBV19 and TRBJ2-2 gives the full variable domain: DGGITQSPKYLFRKEGQNVTLSCEQNLNHDAMYWYRQDPGQGLRLIYYSQIVNDFQKGDIAEGYSVSREKKESFPLTVTSAQKNPTAFYLCASSLWRPSGGAGELFFGEGSRLTVL.

The chain joins TRBV18 to TRBJ2-5; D is uncertain. The CDR3 loop spans 14 amino acids. Germline V gene sequence: CDR1 KGHSH, CDR2 LQKENI. V gave up 0 bases and J gave up 2 bases, with 7 bases separating them. In DNA form, the CDR3 reads TGTGCCAGCTCACCACCATCACAGCAAGAGACCCAGTACTTC. It is translated as CASSPPSQQETQYF.

J is TRBJ2-7 and V is TRBV6-5; D gene ambiguous. V was trimmed by 0 bases and J by 0 bases, leaving 12 bases between them. The CDR3 sequence is 16 residues long. Germline-derived CDR1 and CDR2 are MNHEY and SVGAGI. The CDR3 DNA reads TGTGCCAGCAGTTACTCGGAGCGCCAGAGCTCCTACGAGCAGTACTTC. Its protein is CASSYSERQSSYEQYF.

V and J are TRBV28 and TRBJ2-5, with 8 bases identical to TRBD1. Per the germline V gene, CDR1 is MDHEN and CDR2 is SYDVKM. V gave up 10 bases and J gave up 5 bases; unmatched junction bases: 9. The CDR3 runs 13 residues. CDR3 amino acids: CATTRQGTETQYF. The DNA for the CDR3 is TGTGCCACTACCAGACAGGGGACGGAGACCCAGTACTTC. Combining the CDR3 with reference TRBV28 and TRBJ2-5 gives the whole variable domain DVKVTQSSRYLVKRTGEKVFLECVQDMDHENMFWYRQDPGLGLRLIYFSYDVKMKEKGDIPEGYSVSREKKERFSLILESASTNQTSMYLCATTRQGTETQYFGPGTRLLVL.

The V gene is TRBV4-1, the J gene TRBJ1-6; D may be TRBD1 (5 bases). V lost 1 base and J 7 bases, leaving 11 bases between the germline ends. Germline lookup yields CDR1 MGHRA and CDR2 YSYEKL. The CDR3 has 15 amino acids. CDR3 sequence (DNA): TGCGCCAGCAGCCAAGGGGCAGGGAACAATTCACCCCTCCACTTT. Its translation: CASSQGAGNNSPLHF.

The chain recombines TRBV28 with TRBJ2-7, with 12 bases matching TRBD1. V was pared by 4 bases and J by 5 bases, with 9 bases of the junction left unmatched. CDR1 is MDHEN and CDR2 is SYDVKM in the germline V gene. The CDR3 consists of 16 residues. This CDR3 is CASSSGTGGAGNEQYF. In DNA form, the CDR3 reads TGTGCCAGCAGTTCCGGGACAGGGGGCGCCGGAAACGAGCAGTACTTC.

The chain couples TRBV29-1 to TRBJ2-7, with a possible D match to TRBD1 (6 bases). The V end was cut by 7 bases, the J end by 10 bases, with 20 bases between. The CDR3 has 12 residues. Per germline, CDR1 SQVTM and CDR2 ANQGSEA. CDR3 sequence reads: CSARFQTGQQYF. In DNA form, the CDR3 reads TGCAGCGCCCGCTTCCAAACAGGGCAACAGTACTTC.

The chain combines TRBV18 with TRBJ2-4, with TRBD1 matching over 9 bases. CDR3 length equals 14 residues. CDR1 is KGHSH and CDR2 is LQKENI in the germline V gene. V was clipped by 4 bases and J by 8 bases; unmatched bases: 6. CDR3 nucleotides: TGTGCCAGCTCACGCCGGGACAGGGTCGACATTCAGTACTTC. Translated, it gives CASSRRDRVDIQYF.

This clone was seen a handful of times. This chain joins TRBV6-6 and TRBJ1-2; 10 bases line up with TRBD1. The CDR3 has 16 residues. CDR1 is MNHNY, CDR2 SVGAGI, per germline (reference sequence). J gave up 0 bases and V 4 bases, and 5 bases lay outside the gene matches. The CDR3: CASSSDRGLANYGYTF. The DNA of the CDR3 is TGTGCCAGCAGTTCGGACAGGGGGTTAGCTAACTATGGCTACACCTTC.

The J gene is TRBJ2-1, the V gene TRBV20-1; D is unresolved. V lost 3 bases, J lost 2 bases, and 17 bases lay in between. The CDR3 loop spans 16 amino acids. Germline values: CDR1 DFQATT, CDR2 SNEGSKA (reference sequence). The CDR3 loop is CSASGLVRPTYNEQFF. In DNA form, the CDR3 reads TGCAGTGCTAGTGGCCTGGTGAGGCCAACCTACAATGAGCAGTTCTTC.

The rearrangement joins TRBV15 to TRBJ1-5; D is perhaps TRBD1 (6 bases). This CDR3 spans 13 amino acids. Trimming removed 4 bases from V and 5 bases from J, with 9 bases in between. Germline V gene lookup returns CDR1 LNHNV and CDR2 YYDKDF (reference sequence). The CDR3 region has the DNA TGTGCCACCAGCACGGACAGAGATCAGCCCCAGCATTTT. This encodes CATSTDRDQPQHF.

The rearrangement links TRBV7-8 to TRBJ2-7; 8 bases are shared with TRBD1. V shed 5 bases, J shed 4 bases, and the junction held 13 bases outside the gene matches. The germline gives CDR1 SGHVS, CDR2 FQNEAQ. The CDR3 sequence is 16 residues long. CDR3 sequence (DNA): TGTGCCAGCAGCGCCGGGACAGGCCACAACTTGTACGAGCAGTACTTC. This codes for CASSAGTGHNLYEQYF.

This chain uses TRBV30 with TRBJ2-1; 9 bases fit TRBD1. Germline trimming cut 5 bases from V and 0 bases from J; bases unmatched to any gene: 5. CDR1 is GTSNPN and CDR2 is SVGIG in the germline V gene (reference sequence). The CDR3 length is 15 residues. The CDR3 sequence is CAWAGTGSSYNEQFF. The CDR3 bases are TGTGCCTGGGCCGGGACAGGGAGCTCCTACAATGAGCAGTTCTTC.

This clone was seen a handful of times. CDR3 sequence: CASSLQGGYEQYF. In DNA form, the CDR3 reads TGTGCCAGCAGCTTACAGGGAGGATACGAGCAGTACTTC. The V call is TRBV7-3, the J call TRBJ2-7, with a weak D call TRBD2 (6 bases). The V and J ends lost 2 bases and 4 bases respectively, with 9 bases between them. The CDR3 spans 13 residues. Germline V CDR1 and CDR2: SGHTA, FQGTGA.

The sample holds a few counts of this clone. The chain is built from TRBV25-1 and TRBJ1-2, with 9 positions matching TRBD1. From germline, CDR1 is MGHDK and CDR2 SYGVNS. V lost 5 bases to trimming and J lost 11 bases; unmatched junction nucleotides: 9. CDR3 size: 13 residues. CDR3 protein: CASSSYRGLGYTF. The DNA of the CDR3 is TGTGCCAGCAGTTCCTACAGGGGGCTGGGGTACACCTTC.

The rearrangement links TRBV10-1 to TRBJ2-1; the match to TRBD2 covers 10 bases. This CDR3 comprises 15 residues. The germline V gene encodes CDR1 WNHNN and CDR2 SYGVQD (reference sequence). V gave up 5 bases and J gave up 9 bases; unmatched junction bases: 10. The CDR3 protein is CASSSGSGGASEQFF. CDR3 nucleotide sequence: TGCGCCAGCAGTTCCGGGAGCGGGGGGGCCTCTGAGCAGTTCTTC.

CDR3 sequence: CASSQGGQGTYEQYF. The DNA for the CDR3 is TGTGCCAGCAGCCAAGGGGGACAGGGAACTTACGAGCAGTACTTC. This rearrangement joins TRBV16 to TRBJ2-7, with 9 bases that match TRBD1. The CDR3 is made up of 15 amino acids. Germline CDR1 and CDR2: KGHSY and FQNENV. J gave up 4 bases and V 2 bases, and 6 bases lay outside the gene matches.

This CDR3 reads CASTERRERTEAFF. CDR3 in DNA: TGTGCCAGTACCGAACGACGGGAGAGGACTGAAGCTTTCTTT. The chain carries TRBV19 and TRBJ1-1; D gene ambiguous. The CDR3 has 14 residues. Germline lookup yields CDR1 LNHDA and CDR2 SQIVND (reference sequence). Trimming left V 7 bases short and J 5 bases short, with 17 bases between. The variable domain in full, completed from reference TRBV19 and TRBJ1-1, reads DGGITQSPKYLFRKEGQNVTLSCEQNLNHDAMYWYRQDPGQGLRLIYYSQIVNDFQKGDIAEGYSVSREKKESFPLTVTSAQKNPTAFYLCASTERRERTEAFFGQGTRLTVV.

The chain links TRBV7-9 to TRBJ1-6, with no clear D. Trimming shortened V by 3 bases and J by 0 bases, and 9 bases separated the two germline ends. The germline gives CDR1 SEHNR, CDR2 FQNEAQ (reference sequence). The CDR3 loop spans 16 amino acids. Written as DNA, the CDR3 is TGTGCCAGCAGCTTTGGCCGAAGCTCCTATAATTCACCCCTCCACTTT. Protein: CASSFGRSSYNSPLHF.

This clone occurred a few times. The chain is built from TRBV9 and TRBJ1-5; D may be TRBD1 (5 bases). This CDR3 spans 14 amino acids. The V end was cut by 0 bases, the J end by 5 bases, with 9 bases between. Per the germline V gene, CDR1 is SGDLS and CDR2 is YYNGEE. In DNA, the CDR3 is TGTGCCAGCAGCGTAGGCAGGGTGGATCAGCCCCAGCATTTT. Residues: CASSVGRVDQPQHF.

V usage is TRBV7-9 and J usage is TRBJ2-7, with D possibly matching TRBD1 (6 bases). Deletions cut 5 bases from V and 2 bases from J, with 10 bases between. Germline V gene lookup returns CDR1 SEHNR and CDR2 FQNEAQ (reference sequence). The CDR3 is 13 amino acids. The CDR3 reads CASSLGTTYEQYF. The CDR3 DNA reads as TGTGCCAGCAGCCTCGGGACAACCTACGAGCAGTACTTC.

The rearrangement joins TRBV2 to TRBJ2-5; TRBD2 aligns across 8 bases. V lost 6 bases and J lost 4; bases outside the gene matches: 13. The CDR3 contains 16 residues. Per the germline V gene, CDR1 is SNHLY and CDR2 is FYNNEI. The CDR3, as DNA: TGTGCCAGCAGGTCCATACCCGGGGGGGGAGGAGAGACCCAGTACTTC. Translated, it gives CASRSIPGGGGETQYF.

V and J are TRBV7-8 and TRBJ2-7, with 7 bases that match TRBD1. The CDR3 totals 14 residues. Germline trimming cut 8 bases from V and 4 bases from J; bases unmatched to any gene: 11. Looked up from germline, CDR1 is SGHVS and CDR2 is FQNEAQ. The CDR3 reads CASGLNRGGYEQYF. The CDR3 nucleotides are TGTGCCAGCGGGCTTAACAGGGGTGGATACGAGCAGTACTTC. Full variable domain (rest looked up from reference TRBV7-8 and TRBJ2-7): GAGVSQSPRYKVAKRGQDVALRCDPISGHVSLFWYQQALGQGPEFLTYFQNEAQLDKSGLPSDRFFAERPEGSVSTLKIQRTQQEDSAVYLCASGLNRGGYEQYFGPGTRLTVT.